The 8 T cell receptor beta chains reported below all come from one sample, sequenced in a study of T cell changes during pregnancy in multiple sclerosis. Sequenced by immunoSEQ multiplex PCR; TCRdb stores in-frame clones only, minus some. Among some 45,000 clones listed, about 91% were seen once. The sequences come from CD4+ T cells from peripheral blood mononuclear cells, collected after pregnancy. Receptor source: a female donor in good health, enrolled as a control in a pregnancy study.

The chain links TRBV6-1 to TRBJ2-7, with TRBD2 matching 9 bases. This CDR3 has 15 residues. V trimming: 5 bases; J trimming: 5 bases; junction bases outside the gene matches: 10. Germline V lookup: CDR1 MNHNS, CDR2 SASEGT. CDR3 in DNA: TGTGCCAGCAGTTCCCCGGGACTAGCTAGGCACGAGCAGTACTTC. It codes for CASSSPGLARHEQYF.

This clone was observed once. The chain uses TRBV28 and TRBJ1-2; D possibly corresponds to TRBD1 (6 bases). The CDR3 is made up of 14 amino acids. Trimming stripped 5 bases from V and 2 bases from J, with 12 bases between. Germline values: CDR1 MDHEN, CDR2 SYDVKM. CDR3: CASSPYDRNYGYTF. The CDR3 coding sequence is TGTGCCAGCAGTCCCTACGACAGGAACTATGGCTACACCTTC.

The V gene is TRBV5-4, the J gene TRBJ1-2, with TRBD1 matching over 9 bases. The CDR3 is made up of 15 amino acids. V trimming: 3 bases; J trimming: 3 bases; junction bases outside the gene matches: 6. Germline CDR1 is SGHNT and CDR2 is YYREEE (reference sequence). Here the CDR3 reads CASSSTTGGHYGYTF. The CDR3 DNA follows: TGTGCCAGCAGCTCGACGACAGGGGGTCACTATGGCTACACCTTC.

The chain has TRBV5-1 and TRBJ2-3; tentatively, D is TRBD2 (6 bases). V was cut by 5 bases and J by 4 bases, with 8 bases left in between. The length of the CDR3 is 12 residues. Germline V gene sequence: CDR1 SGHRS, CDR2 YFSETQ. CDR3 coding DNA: TGCGCCAGCAGTTTAGCGGCAGATACGCAGTATTTT. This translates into CASSLAADTQYF.

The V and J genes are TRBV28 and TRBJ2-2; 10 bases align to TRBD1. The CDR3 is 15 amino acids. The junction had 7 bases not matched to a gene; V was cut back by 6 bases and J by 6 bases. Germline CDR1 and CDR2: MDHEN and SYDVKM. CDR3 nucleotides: TGTGCCAGCAGAGCCGGGACAGGGGTTGCCGGGGAGCTGTTTTTT. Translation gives CASRAGTGVAGELFF.

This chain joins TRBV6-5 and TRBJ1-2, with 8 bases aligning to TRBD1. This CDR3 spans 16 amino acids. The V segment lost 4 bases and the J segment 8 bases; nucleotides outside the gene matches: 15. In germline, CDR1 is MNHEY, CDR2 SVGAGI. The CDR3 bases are TGTGCCAGCAGTTCAACGCCTCCCTCCAGGGGGCACGGCTACACCTTC. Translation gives CASSSTPPSRGHGYTF.

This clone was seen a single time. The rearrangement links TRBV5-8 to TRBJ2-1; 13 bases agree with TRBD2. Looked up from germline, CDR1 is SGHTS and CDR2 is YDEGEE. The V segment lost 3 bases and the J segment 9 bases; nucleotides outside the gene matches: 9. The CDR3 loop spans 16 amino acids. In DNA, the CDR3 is TGTGCCAGCAGCTGGGGGACTAGCGGGGCCGAGGGTGAGCAGTTCTTC. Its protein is CASSWGTSGAEGEQFF.

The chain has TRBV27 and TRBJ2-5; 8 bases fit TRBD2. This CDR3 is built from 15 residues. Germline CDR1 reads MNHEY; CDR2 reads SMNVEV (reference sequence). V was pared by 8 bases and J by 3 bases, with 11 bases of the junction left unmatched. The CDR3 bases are TGTGCCAGCCGTCACGGGGGGGGCGTGGAAGAGACCCAGTACTTC. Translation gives CASRHGGGVEETQYF.